The 22 T cell receptor beta chains listed next were all sequenced from one sample in a study of cytomegalovirus exposure and HLA in healthy donors. The PCR had 60 Vbeta and 13 Jbeta primers. The data were produced by immunoSEQ multiplex PCR, yet TCRdb's version contains in-frame clones alone and is incomplete. The sample holds 250,000 to 350,000 clones; 70% to 90% are singletons and the top ten take about 2.3%. Sequencing was carried out using PBMCs. These receptors all come from a woman under 30 in good health and CMV-seronegative.

V usage is TRBV2 and J usage is TRBJ2-7, with 12 bases aligning to TRBD1. V trimming: 1 base; J trimming: 3 bases; junction bases outside the gene matches: 13. This CDR3 has 19 residues. Germline-derived CDR1 and CDR2 are SNHLY and FYNNEI. The CDR3, as DNA: TGTGCCAGCAGTGAAGGGGGACAGGGGGCAATCCTAAGCCACTACGAGCAGTACTTC. This translates into CASSEGGQGAILSHYEQYF.

The CDR3 sequence: CASLNRGHSYEQYF. Written as DNA, the CDR3 is TGTGCCAGCCTGAACAGGGGCCACTCCTACGAGCAGTACTTC. V is TRBV6-1 and J is TRBJ2-7, with 7 nucleotides matching TRBD1. CDR3 size: 14 residues. V was clipped by 8 bases and J by 0 bases; unmatched bases: 7. Germline assignment: CDR1 MNHNS and CDR2 SASEGT.

This clone turned up a few times. CDR3 loop: CASSLAGSGNTF. CDR3 in DNA: TGTGCCAGCAGCTTGGCCGGATCGGGGAACACCTTC. V is TRBV5-4 and J is TRBJ1-2, with D uncertain. Germline-derived CDR1 and CDR2 are SGHNT and YYREEE (reference sequence). V gave up 0 bases and J gave up 12 bases, with 12 bases separating them. This CDR3 contains 12 residues.

This clone has only a few counts. The chain recombines TRBV6-1 with TRBJ2-7, with 7 bases fitting TRBD2. The CDR3 spans 15 residues. Germline lookup yields CDR1 MNHNS and CDR2 SASEGT. V shed 1 base and J 4 bases; nucleotides not matched to a gene: 7. DNA of the CDR3: TGTGCCAGCAGTGAAGGACCGAGCGGGGTTTACGAGCAGTACTTC. Its protein is CASSEGPSGVYEQYF.

The chain has TRBV7-7 and TRBJ2-2; 9 positions agree with TRBD1. The CDR3 has 15 residues. Germline loops: CDR1 SSHAT, CDR2 FNYEAQ (reference sequence). Unmatched junction bases numbered 1, after V lost 1 base and J lost 4 bases. The CDR3, as DNA: TGTGCCAGCAGCTTAGGGACAGGGGTCACCGGGGAGCTGTTTTTT. Residues: CASSLGTGVTGELFF.

The V gene is TRBV6-6, the J gene TRBJ2-5; weak D call: TRBD2 (5 bases). The end of the DNA is better explained by TRBJ2-7, so the J call may be wrong. CDR3 length: 16 amino acids. Germline V gene lookup returns CDR1 MNHNY and CDR2 SVGAGI (reference sequence). CDR3 sequence: CASSYSTRGLNYEQYF. The DNA of the CDR3 is TGTGCCAGCAGTTACTCGACCCGCGGGCTAAACTACGAGCAGTACTTC.

The chain combines TRBV19 with TRBJ2-7; 7 bases are shared with TRBD1. CDR1 and CDR2 from the germline V gene are LNHDA and SQIVND (reference sequence). The CDR3 sequence is 15 residues long. J gave up 4 bases and V 5 bases, and 11 bases lay outside the gene matches. DNA for the CDR3: TGTGCCAGTAGTCCCGACGCGACAGGGAGTTACGAGCAGTACTTC. Translating it yields CASSPDATGSYEQYF.

The chain recombines TRBV19 with TRBJ2-1, with unresolved D. The V and J ends lost 1 base and 2 bases respectively, with 6 bases between them. This CDR3 is built from 14 residues. The germline V gene has CDR1 LNHDA and CDR2 SQIVND (reference sequence). The CDR3 region is CASSIAGPYNEQFF. The CDR3 nucleotides are TGTGCCAGTAGTATAGCGGGTCCCTACAATGAGCAGTTCTTC.

The chain combines TRBV18 with TRBJ2-5; 7 nucleotides line up with TRBD1. The end of the DNA fits TRBJ2-7 better, so the J call may be wrong. Germline values: CDR1 KGHSH, CDR2 LQKENI. The CDR3 loop spans 16 amino acids. DNA of the CDR3: TGTGCCAGCTCACCGCTGGGACAGACCATCCCCTACGAGCAGTACTTC. This codes for CASSPLGQTIPYEQYF.

The CDR3 is CSVMMAPRMNTEAFF. CDR3 coding DNA: TGCAGCGTTATGATGGCCCCCAGGATGAACACTGAAGCTTTCTTT. J is TRBJ1-1 and V is TRBV29-1; no definite D call. V was clipped by 5 bases and J by 0 bases, with 16 bases between them. The CDR3 extends over 15 amino acids. The germline CDR1 and CDR2 sequences are SQVTM and ANQGSEA.

This clone was seen a handful of times. The rearrangement uses TRBV10-1 and TRBJ1-1; possible D gene TRBD1, 6 bases. Germline CDR1 WNHNN, CDR2 SYGVQD (reference sequence). V was pared by 4 bases and J by 6 bases, with 12 bases between. CDR3 length: 13 residues. The CDR3 loop reads CASSGSNRAEAFF. CDR3 DNA: TGCGCCAGCAGTGGGTCTAACAGGGCTGAAGCTTTCTTT.

The V gene is TRBV9, the J gene TRBJ2-3; 11 positions agree with TRBD1. Trimming took 3 bases from V and 7 from J; bases not matched to a gene: 10. The CDR3 consists of 16 residues. The germline V gene encodes CDR1 SGDLS and CDR2 YYNGEE. The CDR3 region has the DNA TGTGCCAGCAGCGCCACCCCGGGGACAGGGGGAAATACGCAGTATTTT. Its protein is CASSATPGTGGNTQYF.

The chain links TRBV2 to TRBJ2-7, with D perhaps matching TRBD2 (6 bases). From germline, CDR1 is SNHLY and CDR2 FYNNEI. CDR3 length equals 13 residues. Trimming cost V 1 base and J 9 bases, with 13 bases left between them. As DNA, the CDR3 is TGTGCCAGCAGTGAAGAGAGGGAGGTCCGGCAGTACTTC. Protein product: CASSEEREVRQYF.

This clone was found once. The chain uses TRBV6-5 and TRBJ2-7; D is unresolved. Germline V CDR1 and CDR2: MNHEY, SVGAGI. The CDR3 is made up of 15 amino acids. Trimming stripped 2 bases from V and 2 bases from J, with 13 bases between. CDR3 region: CASSYPAAPPYEQYF. The CDR3, as DNA: TGTGCCAGCAGTTACCCGGCGGCACCTCCCTACGAGCAGTACTTC.

The chain is built from TRBV7-3 and TRBJ1-1; possibly TRBD1 for D (6 bases). Germline V CDR1 and CDR2: SGHTA, FQGTGA. V was clipped by 5 bases and J by 1 base, with 11 bases between them. There are 14 residues in the CDR3. CDR3 in DNA: TGTGCCAGCAGCCCCCCAGGGGCGAACACTGAAGCTTTCTTT. Residues: CASSPPGANTEAFF.

The rearrangement joins TRBV6-5 to TRBJ2-7; D ambiguous. This CDR3 is built from 12 residues. The V end lost 5 bases, the J end lost 4 bases, and 9 bases lay between the germline ends. CDR1 MNHEY and CDR2 SVGAGI come from the germline V gene. CDR3 DNA: TGTGCCAGCAGTCCGAGCAATTACGAGCAGTACTTC. It codes for CASSPSNYEQYF.

The J gene is TRBJ1-1, the V gene TRBV27, with D possibly being TRBD1 (5 bases). Germline V gives CDR1 MNHEY, CDR2 SMNVEV (reference sequence). This CDR3 has 16 residues. Between the trimmed V and J ends, which lost 2 bases and 1 base, there was a span of 14 bases. In DNA, the CDR3 is TGTGCCAGCAGTTTAAGGCCCGGGGGGGGGAACACTGAAGCTTTCTTT. It specifies CASSLRPGGGNTEAFF.

This clone showed up just once. The gene calls are TRBV4-2 and TRBJ2-1, with 7 bases that match TRBD1. The V gene end was trimmed by 0 bases and the J gene end by 7 bases; junction bases not matched to a gene: 9. The CDR3 totals 16 residues. Germline assignment: CDR1 LGHNA and CDR2 YNFKEQ. The CDR3 sequence: CASSQELRGGGNEQFF. CDR3 DNA: TGTGCCAGCAGCCAAGAGCTCCGAGGGGGCGGGAATGAGCAGTTCTTC.

V gene TRBV5-8 combines with J gene TRBJ1-4, with D uncertain. Trimming left V 4 bases short and J 2 bases short, with 18 bases between. Germline V CDR1 and CDR2: SGHTS, YDEGEE. CDR3 length equals 17 residues. The CDR3 sequence: CASSPGVEWSTNEKLFF. The CDR3 coding sequence is TGTGCCAGCAGCCCCGGGGTAGAATGGAGTACTAATGAAAAACTGTTTTTT.

The genes are TRBV30 and TRBJ1-1; TRBD1 might be the D (5 bases). V lost 2 bases and J lost 1, with 8 bases in between. CDR3 length equals 13 residues. Germline V gives CDR1 GTSNPN, CDR2 SVGIG (reference sequence). DNA of the CDR3: TGTGCCTGGAGTCGCGACAGGAACACTGAAGCTTTCTTT. This translates into CAWSRDRNTEAFF.

The J gene is TRBJ1-1, the V gene TRBV5-4; 7 bases match TRBD1. The V and J ends lost 3 bases and 4 bases, in that order; junction bases with no gene match: 6. The CDR3 runs to 14 residues. CDR1 SGHNT and CDR2 YYREEE come from the germline V gene (reference sequence). The CDR3 region has the DNA TGTGCCAGCAGCTCGCGGGACAGTATCACTGAAGCTTTCTTT. The encoded protein is CASSSRDSITEAFF.

A single count supports this clone. The CDR3 DNA reads as TGTGCCAGCAGCGTCGGGACAGCGAACACTGAAGCTTTCTTT. As protein: CASSVGTANTEAFF. The chain recombines TRBV5-6 with TRBJ1-1; TRBD1 agrees at 7 bases. The CDR3 is made up of 14 amino acids. V lost 4 bases to trimming and J lost 1 base; unmatched junction nucleotides: 4. The V gene's germline CDR1 is SGHDT and CDR2 YYEEEE.